Following are 23 T cell receptor beta chains from one sample sequenced in a study of T cells after yellow fever vaccination. TCRdb ran MiXCR on the 5' RACE reads and lists one entry per CDR3 protein. The data hold almost 600,000 distinct CDR3 sequences, with roughly 12% observed a single time. The sample was PBMCs, taken on the day of the yellow fever booster vaccination. The receptors here all came from a man younger than 45 who received the YFV17D yellow fever vaccine.

This clonotype has ten or more counts. The genes are TRBV18 and TRBJ2-4; TRBD2 aligns across 7 bases. The CDR3 is 18 residues long. Germline CDR1 KGHSH, CDR2 LQKENI. V lost 2 bases and J lost 4; bases outside the gene matches: 14. CDR3 residues: CASSPEKAGTVPKNIQYF. CDR3 bases: TGTGCCAGCTCACCAGAGAAAGCGGGGACTGTCCCTAAAAACATTCAGTACTTC.

In this sample, this clonotype turned up a few times. This rearrangement joins TRBV2 to TRBJ2-7; 10 nucleotides align to TRBD2. The germline V gene encodes CDR1 SNHLY and CDR2 FYNNEI. V dropped 2 bases and J dropped 0; count of bases not matched to a gene: 4. The CDR3 covers 16 residues. CDR3 DNA: TGTGCCAGCAGTGAAACTAGCGGGACGAGCTCCTACGAGCAGTACTTC. Protein product: CASSETSGTSSYEQYF.

The genes are TRBV15 and TRBJ1-6, with a possible D match to TRBD1 (6 bases). This CDR3 comprises 14 residues. Germline V gene sequence: CDR1 LNHNV, CDR2 YYDKDF (reference sequence). Trimming left V 4 bases short and J 8 bases short, with 12 bases between. The chain's CDR3 is CATSKGGVYSPLHF. The DNA for the CDR3 is TGTGCCACCAGCAAGGGGGGCGTTTATTCACCCCTCCACTTT.

The rearrangement uses TRBV30 and TRBJ2-1; 7 nucleotides align to TRBD2. With V trimmed by 4 bases and J by 9 bases, 12 bases remained unmatched. The length of the CDR3 is 14 residues. Germline CDR1 and CDR2: GTSNPN and SVGIG (reference sequence). CDR3 nucleotides: TGTGCCTGGAACCCCGCCGCGGGAGTAGGTGAGCAGTTCTTC. Translating gives CAWNPAAGVGEQFF.

This clonotype was detected only a few times. V is TRBV28 and J is TRBJ2-4, with D tentatively TRBD1 (5 bases). Germline CDR1 MDHEN, CDR2 SYDVKM. Trimming left V 1 base short and J 2 bases short, with 6 bases between. The CDR3 runs to 14 residues. The CDR3 DNA reads as TGTGCCAGCAGTTTATCAGGGCCCAAAAACATTCAGTACTTC. It yields the protein CASSLSGPKNIQYF.

The V gene is TRBV20-1, the J gene TRBJ2-7; the D gene is possibly TRBD2 (7 bases). CDR1 and CDR2 from the germline V gene are DFQATT and SNEGSKA (reference sequence). This CDR3 comprises 14 residues. V gave up 4 bases and J gave up 3 bases, with 16 bases separating them. CDR3 amino acids: CSAIKGGDFYEQYF. For the CDR3, the DNA is TGCAGTGCTATTAAAGGGGGGGACTTCTACGAGCAGTACTTC.

This clonotype has a handful of counts. The chain carries TRBV4-3 and TRBJ1-2; a possible D gene is TRBD1 (6 bases). Germline loops: CDR1 LGHNA, CDR2 YSLEER. The CDR3 has 13 amino acids. V lost 2 bases and J lost 8, with 12 bases in between. The CDR3 region is CASSQLDRDGYTF. CDR3 DNA sequence: TGCGCCAGCAGCCAATTGGACAGAGACGGCTACACCTTC.

This chain connects TRBV11-2 to TRBJ2-7, with D possibly TRBD1 on 6 matching bases. Germline assignment: CDR1 SGHAT and CDR2 FQNNGV. The CDR3 has 15 amino acids. Deletions cut 2 bases from V and 2 bases from J, with 13 bases between. As DNA, the CDR3 is TGTGCCAGCAGCTTAAGGGGGACACTAGCCTACGAGCAGTACTTC. The encoded protein is CASSLRGTLAYEQYF.

This clonotype has more than one count but fewer than ten. The chain recombines TRBV6-5 with TRBJ2-2, with 8 nucleotides matching TRBD1. The CDR3 covers 15 residues. The junction had 9 bases not matched to a gene; V was cut back by 6 bases and J by 6 bases. Germline CDR1 and CDR2: MNHEY and SVGAGI. CDR3 DNA sequence: TGTGCCAGCAGCCGAGACCGACAGGGGCCCGGGGAGCTGTTTTTT. Its protein product is CASSRDRQGPGELFF.

The chain joins TRBV25-1 to TRBJ2-1; D is uncertain. Trimming removed 3 bases at V and 9 bases at J, with 12 bases between. This CDR3 is built from 13 residues. Germline loops: CDR1 MGHDK, CDR2 SYGVNS. CDR3 sequence: CASSDTPLVEQFF. CDR3 in DNA: TGTGCCAGCAGTGATACCCCTTTGGTTGAGCAGTTCTTC.

The genes are TRBV3-1 and TRBJ1-5, with no clear D. The CDR3 length is 14 residues. V was clipped by 0 bases and J by 11 bases, with 14 bases between them. Germline V gene sequence: CDR1 LGHDT, CDR2 YNNKEL (reference sequence). The CDR3 coding sequence is TGTGCCAGCAGCCAAGAACCCGGGCCCTCGGCCCAGCATTTT. Its protein product is CASSQEPGPSAQHF.

A remark on this clonotype: This could be a read error, since a much larger clone is one nucleotide away. The rearrangement uses TRBV20-1 and TRBJ2-4; 7 nucleotides match TRBD2. The CDR3 has 13 residues. J lost 1 base, V lost 3 bases, and 0 bases had no gene match. The germline gives CDR1 DFQATT, CDR2 SNEGSKA (reference sequence). CDR3 amino acids: CSASGGAKNIQYF. CDR3 DNA: TGCAGTGCTAGCGGGGGGGCCAAAAACATTCAGTACTTC.

The rearrangement links TRBV6-1 to TRBJ1-5; possibly TRBD1 for D (6 bases). The CDR3 totals 15 residues. The V end was cut by 5 bases, the J end by 2 bases, with 13 bases between. Germline V lookup: CDR1 MNHNS, CDR2 SASEGT. The CDR3 DNA sequence: TGTGCCAGCAGTCCCCTAGGACAGCGCAATCAGCCCCAGCATTTT. Amino acids: CASSPLGQRNQPQHF.

This sequence joins TRBV19 and TRBJ2-1; 8 bases agree with TRBD2. CDR3 length equals 17 residues. Trimming cost V 8 bases and J 0 bases; bases outside gene matches: 12. The germline V gene has CDR1 LNHDA and CDR2 SQIVND (reference sequence). The CDR3 nucleotides read TGTGCCAGTGGAAAAGTTCGGAGCGGGAGCTCCTACAATGAGCAGTTCTTC. It translates to CASGKVRSGSSYNEQFF.

CDR3 residues: CATSDPGQGAGGYTF. The DNA for the CDR3 is TGTGCCACCAGTGATCCAGGACAGGGGGCAGGTGGCTACACCTTC. This chain joins TRBV24-1 and TRBJ1-2; 11 nucleotides match TRBD1. The CDR3 totals 15 residues. V gave up 3 bases and J gave up 7 bases; unmatched junction bases: 6. Germline lookup yields CDR1 KGHDR and CDR2 SFDVKD.

The chain combines TRBV30 with TRBJ2-1, with 9 bases matching TRBD1. The CDR3 loop spans 12 amino acids. CDR1 is GTSNPN, CDR2 SVGIG, per germline (reference sequence). The V and J ends lost 5 bases and 7 bases, in that order; junction bases with no gene match: 3. CDR3 coding DNA: TGTGCCTGGGGGACAGGGATGAATGAGCAGTTCTTC. Translated, it gives CAWGTGMNEQFF.

This clonotype has more than one count but fewer than ten. The chain carries TRBV20-1 and TRBJ2-7, with 7 bases lining up with TRBD2. The trim removed 0 bases at V and 2 bases at J, leaving 16 bases unmatched. The CDR3 loop spans 18 amino acids. Germline loops: CDR1 DFQATT, CDR2 SNEGSKA (reference sequence). The CDR3 loop is CSARDVAGLASGTYEQYF. The CDR3, as DNA: TGCAGTGCTAGAGATGTCGCAGGGTTAGCTAGCGGCACCTACGAGCAGTACTTC.

This clonotype was observed at least ten times. The chain joins TRBV6-1 to TRBJ1-2, with TRBD1 identical over 12 bases. Germline CDR1 MNHNS, CDR2 SASEGT. This CDR3 region has 15 residues. V shed 5 bases, J shed 8 bases, and the junction held 9 bases outside the gene matches. CDR3 DNA: TGTGCCAGCAGTACCGGGACAGGGGGCTCTCAGGGCTACACCTTC. This translates into CASSTGTGGSQGYTF.

This clonotype was found a few times. The chain has TRBV9 and TRBJ2-7; D might be TRBD2 (7 bases). The CDR3 has 15 residues. The germline CDR1 and CDR2 sequences are SGDLS and YYNGEE. V was pared by 4 bases and J by 3 bases, with 17 bases between. CDR3 bases: TGTGCCAGCAGCCCCTCTGGAGGGGGGGGCTACGAGCAGTACTTC. Its protein product is CASSPSGGGGYEQYF.

This clonotype has just one count. CDR3 nucleotides: TGTGCCAGCAGCTTGGTGGGGAAGGCTAGGACAGATACGCAGTATTTT. This encodes CASSLVGKARTDTQYF. This sequence joins TRBV5-4 and TRBJ2-3; D gene ambiguous. CDR1 and CDR2 from the germline V gene are SGHNT and YYREEE (reference sequence). V gave up 0 bases and J gave up 3 bases, with 14 bases separating them. This CDR3 is 16 amino acids long.

The chain is built from TRBV30 and TRBJ2-2, with D possibly TRBD2 on 5 matching bases. Deletions cut 3 bases from V and 5 bases from J, with 13 bases between. Germline V gene data show CDR1 as GTSNPN and CDR2 as SVGIG (reference sequence). This CDR3 is 14 amino acids long. The CDR3 spells CAWRGLTGTGELFF. CDR3 coding DNA: TGTGCCTGGAGAGGGCTGACGGGGACCGGGGAGCTGTTTTTT.

The V gene is TRBV12-3 or TRBV12-4, the J gene TRBJ2-2; TRBD2 agrees at 7 bases. After removal of 8 bases from V and 4 bases from J, the junction contained 10 bases not matched to a gene. This CDR3 is 15 amino acids long. In nucleotides, the CDR3 is TGTGCCAGCTGCCCGAGCGGGATAGGCACCGGGGAGCTGTTTTTT. It translates to CASCPSGIGTGELFF.

V and J are TRBV12-5 and TRBJ2-5; TRBD1 aligns across 9 bases. CDR1 is LGHNT and CDR2 is FRNRAP in the germline V gene. V was clipped by 4 bases and J by 5 bases; unmatched bases: 8. This CDR3 contains 15 residues. Written as DNA, the CDR3 is TGTGCTAGTGGTTCACCTACAGGGGGCCGGGAGACCCAGTACTTC. Translation: CASGSPTGGRETQYF.